This TCR beta chain stems from a study of shared clonotypes between healthy human individuals. Note on this clone: The antigen remains undetermined.

The protocol was immunoSEQ multiplex PCR, while the TCRdb copy is restricted to in-frame clones and leaves out a portion. This repertoire shows a few million clones, approximately 95% found once; its top ten account for about 0.39%. Notes on the study in general: Rarefaction showed that sequencing of sorted subsets was incomplete (despite large depth).

V was shortened by 5 bases and J by 7 bases, with 8 bases between the two germline ends. The CDR3 consists of 11 residues. In germline, CDR1 is SGHTA, CDR2 FQGNSA. This TCR came from a man between 18 and 35 years old in good health. Some clones in this sample may be carry-over from other donors' samples. The sequencing sample was made of naive CD4+ T cells from PBMCs. Subset denoted: CD45RA+ positively selected. The chain is built from TRBV7-2 and TRBJ2-5, with D possibly matching TRBD1 (6 bases). The CDR3 protein is CASSVRGTQYF. CDR3 sequence (DNA): TGTGCCAGCAGCGTCAGGGGGACCCAGTACTTC.